This passage covers 6 T cell receptor beta chains from one sample sequenced in a study of response to subunit inactivated influenza vaccine. From the RT-PCR reads, TCRdb called clonotypes with MiXCR, one entry per CDR3 protein. The sample yields approximately 200,000 distinct CDR3 sequences, roughly 14% seen once. The specimen comprised CD8+ T cells sorted from PBMCs, sampled 4 to 6 days after vaccination. The receptors stem from a man over 45 who received an inactivated influenza vaccine.

This chain links TRBV3-1 with TRBJ2-3; the D is unclear. The CDR3 length is 16 residues. Deletions cut 2 bases from V and 6 bases from J, with 18 bases between. CDR1 LGHDT and CDR2 YNNKEL come from the germline V gene (reference sequence). Here the CDR3 DNA reads TGTGCCAGCAGCCAATTCACGGACCGACGAGACGATACGCAGTATTTT. Amino acids: CASSQFTDRRDDTQYF.

The genes are TRBV5-6 and TRBJ2-7; D is unresolved. CDR1 and CDR2 from the germline V gene are SGHDT and YYEEEE. V was cut by 4 bases and J by 3 bases, with 26 bases left in between. This CDR3 comprises 18 residues. The DNA for the CDR3 is TGTGCCAGCAGCCCGGGCGTTTTGGTAGGCGGCGCTTACTACGAGCAGTACTTC. It encodes CASSPGVLVGGAYYEQYF.

This clonotype is medium-sized by share. The chain recombines TRBV29-1 with TRBJ2-2; D gene unclear. Germline V CDR1 and CDR2: SQVTM, ANQGSEA. V was shortened by 0 bases and J by 3 bases, with 11 bases between the two germline ends. The CDR3 totals 15 residues. The CDR3 protein is CSVEDGVGYTGELFF. CDR3 DNA: TGCAGCGTTGAAGATGGGGTCGGGTACACCGGGGAGCTGTTTTTT.

The rearrangement joins TRBV5-1 to TRBJ2-7; TRBD1 aligns across 8 bases. The CDR3 has 13 amino acids. V lost 3 bases, J lost 6 bases, and 5 bases stayed unmatched. The germline V gene has CDR1 SGHRS and CDR2 YFSETQ. Here the CDR3 reads CASSSTGTGEQYF. DNA of the CDR3: TGCGCCAGCAGCTCGACCGGGACAGGCGAGCAGTACTTC.

This clonotype was found many times. The J gene is TRBJ2-3, the V gene TRBV27, with 7 bases matching TRBD2. Trimming cost V 2 bases and J 1 base; bases outside gene matches: 3. The CDR3 loop spans 15 amino acids. CDR1 is MNHEY and CDR2 is SMNVEV in the germline V gene (reference sequence). The CDR3 reads CASSLIRGGTDTQYF. For the CDR3, the DNA is TGTGCCAGCAGTTTAATACGGGGGGGCACAGATACGCAGTATTTT.

The V and J genes are TRBV23-1 and TRBJ2-5, with D maybe TRBD1 (6 bases). TRBV23-1 is treated as an ORF (open reading frame) with a function not yet certain. V was cut by 1 base and J by 2 bases, with 17 bases left in between. This CDR3 region has 17 residues. The CDR3 spells CASSQFFSHRVQETQYF. In nucleotides, the CDR3 is TGCGCCAGCAGTCAATTTTTTTCTCACAGGGTACAAGAGACCCAGTACTTC.